The T cell receptor beta chain described here comes from a study of blood T cell repertoires in COVID-19. Overall study: PBMCs, B-cell-depleted T cells, or T cells were the source of the cDNA or gDNA that made up the material.

Under the authors' procedure: Nucleated cell number was recorded as an estimate derived from reference gene primer amplification. The repertoire was sequenced with immunoSEQ multiplex PCR; TCRdb's copy has only in-frame clones and lacks some. The DNA gave D and trimming, while V, J and clone size come from that table. The data hold 200,000 to 250,000 clones, with approximately 82% observed a single time. The CDR3 spans 14 residues. Unmatched junction bases numbered 6, after V lost 5 bases and J lost 9 bases. CDR1 is LNHDA and CDR2 is SQIVND in the germline V gene (reference sequence). The V and J genes are TRBV19 and TRBJ1-6, with TRBD1 matching over 8 bases. This sequence originates from a woman older than 75 with acute or convalescent COVID-19. What was sequenced was peripheral blood. The CDR3 spells CASSRTGRSSPLHF. The CDR3 nucleotides read TGTGCCAGTAGTCGGACAGGGCGAAGTTCACCCCTCCACTTT. Filled out from reference TRBV19 and TRBJ1-6, the complete variable domain reads DGGITQSPKYLFRKEGQNVTLSCEQNLNHDAMYWYRQDPGQGLRLIYYSQIVNDFQKGDIAEGYSVSREKKESFPLTVTSAQKNPTAFYLCASSRTGRSSPLHFGNGTRLTVT.